Listed here are 4 T cell receptor beta chains from one sample, sequenced in a study of cytomegalovirus exposure and HLA in healthy donors. In the PCR, 60 Vbeta and 13 Jbeta primers were used. Data came from immunoSEQ multiplex PCR; TCRdb stores just in-frame clones and leaves some out. The profile covers tens of thousands of clones, with 60% to 80% appearing a single time and 4.5% to 7% taken by the ten largest. The sample consisted of PBMCs. These receptor sequences come from a female donor in good health and CMV-seronegative.

This clone was seen once. This chain uses TRBV7-9 with TRBJ2-2, with TRBD1 matching 9 bases. The CDR3 loop spans 15 amino acids. With 4 bases clipped from V and 4 bases from J, the junction kept 4 bases outside the gene matches. Germline V gives CDR1 SEHNR, CDR2 FQNEAQ (reference sequence). The CDR3 region has the DNA TGTGCCAGCAGCTCGGACAGGGGAGGCACCGGGGAGCTGTTTTTT. Protein sequence: CASSSDRGGTGELFF.

This chain connects TRBV28 to TRBJ2-7; TRBD1 aligns across 12 bases. Germline assignment: CDR1 MDHEN and CDR2 SYDVKM. CDR3 length: 15 amino acids. The V segment lost 4 bases and the J segment 4 bases; nucleotides outside the gene matches: 5. The CDR3: CASSYGTGGMYEQYF. CDR3 bases: TGTGCCAGCAGTTACGGGACAGGGGGCATGTACGAGCAGTACTTC.

The chain is built from TRBV9 and TRBJ1-1, with TRBD1 matching over 8 bases. The CDR3 length is 14 residues. CDR1 and CDR2 (germline): SGDLS, YYNGEE. The ends lost 4 bases at V and 3 bases at J; junction bases unmatched: 5. DNA of the CDR3: TGTGCCAGCAGCCCAGGGGGCGCGCACACTGAAGCTTTCTTT. Protein product: CASSPGGAHTEAFF.

This chain links TRBV7-2 with TRBJ2-7; 8 bases align to TRBD1. The germline gives CDR1 SGHTA, CDR2 FQGNSA. The CDR3 length is 14 residues. V gave up 4 bases and J gave up 8 bases; unmatched junction bases: 10. The CDR3 bases are TGTGCCAGCAGCTCACTAGGACAGGGCCTTAAGCAGTACTTC. It is translated as CASSSLGQGLKQYF.